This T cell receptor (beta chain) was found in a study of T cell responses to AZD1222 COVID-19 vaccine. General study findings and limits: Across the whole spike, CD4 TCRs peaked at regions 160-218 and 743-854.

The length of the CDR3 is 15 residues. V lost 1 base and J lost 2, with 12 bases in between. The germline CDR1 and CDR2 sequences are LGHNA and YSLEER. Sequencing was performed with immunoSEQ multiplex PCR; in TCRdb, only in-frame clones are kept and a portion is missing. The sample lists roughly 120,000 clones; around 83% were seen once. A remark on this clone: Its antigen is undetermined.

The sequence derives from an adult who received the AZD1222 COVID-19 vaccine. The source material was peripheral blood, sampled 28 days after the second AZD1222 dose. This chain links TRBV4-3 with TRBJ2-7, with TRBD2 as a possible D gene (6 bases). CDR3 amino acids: CASSQVGDSTYEQYF. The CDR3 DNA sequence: TGCGCCAGCAGCCAAGTGGGGGACTCCACCTACGAGCAGTACTTC.